The 27 T cell receptor beta chains in this list originate from one sample, sequenced in a study of T cell repertoires in cytomegalovirus infection. Using its own MiXCR run on the reads, TCRdb lists one record per CDR3 protein. This sample carries about 230,000 distinct CDR3 sequences, under 8.5% of them seen once, and the ten largest clones take around 6.5%. Sequenced sample: PBMCs. These receptors were collected from a human donor in good health (CMV status not recorded). Some clones in this sample may be carry-over from other donors' samples.

The gene calls are TRBV20-1 and TRBJ2-1; D may be TRBD1 (8 bases). In germline, CDR1 is DFQATT, CDR2 SNEGSKA (reference sequence). There are 13 residues in the CDR3. V was clipped by 7 bases and J by 9 bases, with 19 bases between them. The DNA of the CDR3 is TGCAGTGTTGGGGGGGACAGGCCTTCTGAGCAGTTCTTC. Its translation is CSVGGDRPSEQFF.

The CDR3 region is CASSQGEWGRIEKLFF. The CDR3 DNA follows: TGTGCCAGCAGCCAAGGGGAGTGGGGCCGGATTGAAAAACTGTTTTTT. The V gene is TRBV4-2, the J gene TRBJ1-4; D is perhaps TRBD1 (5 bases). The CDR3 extends over 16 amino acids. Germline values: CDR1 LGHNA, CDR2 YNFKEQ. The V and J ends lost 1 base and 7 bases respectively, with 16 bases between them.

The V and J genes are TRBV10-3 and TRBJ2-3; 9 bases fit TRBD2. The CDR3 is 15 residues long. V lost 6 bases, J lost 6 bases, and 10 bases stayed unmatched. In germline, CDR1 is ENHRY, CDR2 SYGVKD. CDR3 DNA: TGTGCCATCAGACCCGCGGGGGGGCGAGGGGATACGCAGTATTTT. Its translation: CAIRPAGGRGDTQYF.

In its sample, this clonotype was seen many times. The chain joins TRBV19 to TRBJ2-2; D not certain. The CDR3 has 14 residues. Trimming removed 6 bases at V and 2 bases at J, with 10 bases between. CDR1 is LNHDA and CDR2 is SQIVND in the germline V gene (reference sequence). This chain's CDR3 is CASSPGANTGELFF. CDR3 nucleotide sequence: TGTGCCAGTAGCCCTGGAGCTAACACCGGGGAGCTGTTTTTT.

This clonotype was seen repeatedly, ten times or more. V and J are TRBV7-9 and TRBJ1-6; D not resolved. This CDR3 is 14 amino acids long. The germline V gene has CDR1 SEHNR and CDR2 FQNEAQ (reference sequence). Trimming pared 1 base from V and 7 bases from J, leaving 8 bases between. CDR3 protein: CASSLDRNNSPLHF. CDR3 DNA: TGTGCCAGCAGCTTAGACAGAAACAATTCACCCCTCCACTTT.

This clonotype was observed at least ten times. The chain's CDR3 is CASWAGTGGLRTEAFF. As DNA, the CDR3 is TGTGCCAGCTGGGCCGGGACAGGGGGCTTAAGGACTGAAGCTTTCTTT. J is TRBJ1-1 and V is TRBV6-1; 12 bases are a match to TRBD1. The length of the CDR3 is 16 residues. Trimming at V came to 8 bases and at J to 5 bases, leaving 12 bases not matched to a gene. Germline V lookup: CDR1 MNHNS, CDR2 SASEGT.

This clonotype was detected many times. The J gene is TRBJ2-3, the V gene TRBV20-1, with a possible D match to TRBD2 (5 bases). This CDR3 is 14 amino acids long. V was pared by 5 bases and J by 3 bases, with 15 bases between. Germline lookup yields CDR1 DFQATT and CDR2 SNEGSKA (reference sequence). CDR3 protein: CSAPLGYETDTQYF. CDR3 nucleotides: TGCAGTGCTCCACTAGGATATGAAACAGATACGCAGTATTTT.

This clonotype has ten or more counts. The chain links TRBV23-1 to TRBJ2-5, with D hard to call. TRBV23-1 is filed as an ORF, its function uncertain. V was pared by 4 bases and J by 3 bases, with 9 bases between. There are 13 residues in the CDR3. The CDR3 loop reads CASSPQIEETQYF. DNA for the CDR3: TGCGCCAGCAGTCCCCAGATTGAAGAGACCCAGTACTTC.

This clonotype came up many times. The chain carries TRBV29-1 and TRBJ1-1, with D possibly TRBD1 on 6 matching bases. Germline CDR1 SQVTM, CDR2 ANQGSEA. CDR3 length: 14 residues. Between the trimmed V and J ends, which lost 0 bases and 6 bases, there was a span of 14 bases. CDR3 coding DNA: TGCAGCGTTGAAGATCTCGAACAGGGTGCTGAAGCTTTCTTT. Amino acids: CSVEDLEQGAEAFF. The full variable domain, rest sourced from reference TRBV29-1 and TRBJ1-1, is SAVISQKPSRDICQRGTSLTIQCQVDSQVTMMFWYRQQPGQSLTLIATANQGSEATYESGFVIDKFPISRPNLTFSTLTVSNMSPEDSSIYLCSVEDLEQGAEAFFGQGTRLTVV.

CDR3 nucleotide sequence: TGTGCCATCAGTGAGTCATTGTCGGGGTTGACATTTCGCTACACCTTC. Translating gives CAISESLSGLTFRYTF. This chain connects TRBV10-3 to TRBJ1-2; D gene uncertain. The V gene lost 0 bases and the J gene lost 9 bases, with 20 bases spanning the gap. The germline CDR1 and CDR2 sequences are ENHRY and SYGVKD. This CDR3 spans 16 amino acids.

In its sample, this clonotype was seen many times. This rearrangement joins TRBV7-2 to TRBJ1-2, with TRBD1 matching over 9 bases. This CDR3 is 15 amino acids long. V lost 5 bases, J lost 5 bases, and 9 bases stayed unmatched. In germline, CDR1 is SGHTA, CDR2 FQGNSA. CDR3 DNA sequence: TGTGCCAGCAGCCCCACCGGGACAGGGTGGTATGGCTACACCTTC. It codes for CASSPTGTGWYGYTF.

Many counts were recorded for this clonotype. The J gene is TRBJ1-6, the V gene TRBV18; TRBD1 matches 9 bases. The V and J ends lost 3 bases and 8 bases, in that order; junction bases with no gene match: 2. CDR3 length equals 14 residues. The germline CDR1 and CDR2 sequences are KGHSH and LQKENI. Here the CDR3 reads CASSPRTGDSPLHF. CDR3 nucleotides: TGTGCCAGCTCACCCCGGACAGGGGATTCACCCCTCCACTTT.

This clonotype was seen repeatedly, ten times or more. The chain is built from TRBV20-1 and TRBJ2-4; weak D call: TRBD1 (6 bases). Trimming stripped 2 bases from V and 8 bases from J, with 19 bases between. Germline-derived CDR1 and CDR2 are DFQATT and SNEGSKA (reference sequence). The CDR3 runs to 15 residues. This chain's CDR3 is CSARSYGRGSDIQYF. For the CDR3, the DNA is TGCAGTGCTAGATCGTATGGCAGGGGCTCGGACATTCAGTACTTC.

This clonotype was picked up many times. CDR3 nucleotide sequence: TGTGCCTGGAGTGTAAAGGACAATGAGCAGTTCTTC. It is translated as CAWSVKDNEQFF. The chain has TRBV30 and TRBJ2-1; D is ambiguous. The CDR3 contains 12 residues. CDR1 and CDR2 (germline): GTSNPN, SVGIG (reference sequence). Deletions cut 0 bases from V and 5 bases from J, with 5 bases between.

The table lists this clonotype with many counts. CDR3 nucleotide sequence: TGTGCCAGCAGCCAAGGAGTAGCGCCAGAGACCCAGTACTTC. This encodes CASSQGVAPETQYF. The V gene is TRBV4-2, the J gene TRBJ2-5; D is perhaps TRBD2 (5 bases). The germline V and J ends were trimmed by 1 base and 4 bases, with 10 bases remaining between them. Germline V gene data show CDR1 as LGHNA and CDR2 as YNFKEQ. This CDR3 is built from 14 residues.

This clonotype was observed many times. V gene TRBV7-2 combines with J gene TRBJ1-2; TRBD1 might be the D (5 bases). Between the trimmed V and J ends, which lost 0 bases and 8 bases, there was a span of 10 bases. This CDR3 is 13 amino acids long. Germline values: CDR1 SGHTA, CDR2 FQGNSA. The CDR3 bases are TGTGCCAGCAGCTTAGCCCAGGGTTCGGGCTACACCTTC. Translated, it gives CASSLAQGSGYTF. The whole variable domain, filled in from reference TRBV7-2 and TRBJ1-2, reads GAGVSQSPSNKVTEKGKDVELRCDPISGHTALYWYRQSLGQGLEFLIYFQGNSAPDKSGLPSDRFSAERTGGSVSTLTIQRTQQEDSAVYLCASSLAQGSGYTFGSGTRLTVV.

Many counts were recorded for this clonotype. The CDR3 DNA sequence: TGTGCCAGCCGAGGGACGGTGGACAATGAGCAGTTCTTC. This sequence encodes CASRGTVDNEQFF. The genes are TRBV6-1 and TRBJ2-1; the D gene could be TRBD1 or TRBD2 (5 bases each). V shed 8 bases and J shed 5 bases, with 13 bases lying between them. The CDR3 is made up of 13 amino acids. Per the germline V gene, CDR1 is MNHNS and CDR2 is SASEGT.

The sample holds many counts of this clonotype. The chain uses TRBV7-2 and TRBJ2-1; 10 bases are shared with TRBD2. In germline, CDR1 is SGHTA, CDR2 FQGNSA. J was trimmed by 2 bases and V by 6 bases; bases with no gene match: 7. CDR3 size: 16 residues. In DNA, the CDR3 is TGTGCCAGCAGTACTCTTAGCGGGGGGACCTACAATGAGCAGTTCTTC. Translating gives CASSTLSGGTYNEQFF.

This clonotype qualifies as medium-sized. The J gene is TRBJ2-4, the V gene TRBV7-2; 9 bases line up with TRBD1. This CDR3 has 14 residues. CDR1 and CDR2 (germline): SGHTA, FQGNSA. V lost 5 bases and J lost 6; bases outside the gene matches: 5. As DNA, the CDR3 is TGTGCCAGCAGCCCAGGACAGGGGACAAACATTCAGTACTTC. It is translated as CASSPGQGTNIQYF.

The table lists this clonotype with many counts. The CDR3 bases are TGTGCCAGCAGTTTCTTGCGGGGCCCCACAGATACGCAGTATTTT. Protein product: CASSFLRGPTDTQYF. The chain carries TRBV7-2 and TRBJ2-3; possible D gene TRBD2, 6 bases. This CDR3 comprises 15 residues. Trimming stripped 6 bases from V and 2 bases from J, with 15 bases between. Germline CDR1 is SGHTA and CDR2 is FQGNSA.

This clonotype was detected ten times or more. The rearrangement links TRBV7-2 to TRBJ2-1; D not certain. The length of the CDR3 is 13 residues. Per the germline V gene, CDR1 is SGHTA and CDR2 is FQGNSA. V lost 1 base, J lost 7 bases, and 8 bases lay in between. CDR3 sequence (DNA): TGTGCCAGCAGCTTAGTAAGCTTGAATGAGCAGTTCTTC. Its protein is CASSLVSLNEQFF.

This clonotype was seen repeatedly, ten times or more. The CDR3: CASSWTGGDYEQYF. For the CDR3, the DNA is TGTGCCAGCAGCTGGACAGGGGGCGACTACGAGCAGTACTTC. V gene TRBV6-2 or TRBV6-3 combines with J gene TRBJ2-7; 11 nucleotides line up with TRBD1. This CDR3 is built from 14 residues. With 6 bases clipped from V and 3 bases from J, the junction kept 4 bases outside the gene matches. The germline V gene has CDR1 MNHEY and CDR2 SVGEGT.

This clonotype was seen repeatedly, ten times or more. The chain is built from TRBV7-2 and TRBJ1-2; TRBD1 might be the D (6 bases). Germline V gene lookup returns CDR1 SGHTA and CDR2 FQGNSA. Trimming left V 4 bases short and J 2 bases short, with 14 bases between. The CDR3 has 15 amino acids. This CDR3 reads CASSSGDKLNYGYTF. CDR3 sequence (DNA): TGTGCCAGCAGCTCAGGGGACAAGCTAAACTATGGCTACACCTTC.

This clonotype was counted at least ten times. The gene calls are TRBV2 and TRBJ1-2, with a possible D match to TRBD1 (5 bases). This CDR3 contains 12 residues. CDR1 is SNHLY and CDR2 is FYNNEI in the germline V gene. Trimming removed 6 bases at V and 12 bases at J, with 17 bases between. Here the CDR3 reads CASRFGTGRNTF. In DNA form, the CDR3 reads TGTGCCAGCAGGTTCGGGACGGGGCGAAACACCTTC.

This clonotype came up once. V gene TRBV9 combines with J gene TRBJ2-5; maybe TRBD1 (5 bases). Germline V gene sequence: CDR1 SGDLS, CDR2 YYNGEE. This CDR3 comprises 15 residues. Trimming left V 0 bases short and J 2 bases short, with 11 bases between. CDR3 coding DNA: TGTGCCAGCAGCGTAGAGGGGATATCACAAGAGACCCAGTACTTC. It is translated as CASSVEGISQETQYF.

This clonotype was counted ten times or more. This chain joins TRBV28 and TRBJ1-1; no definite D call. Between the trimmed V and J ends, which lost 6 bases and 1 base, there was a span of 12 bases. From germline, CDR1 is MDHEN and CDR2 SYDVKM. The CDR3 runs to 14 residues. DNA for the CDR3: TGTGCCAGCAGAACTCGGACGGGGAACACTGAAGCTTTCTTT. Amino acids: CASRTRTGNTEAFF. The full variable domain, its missing parts supplied by reference TRBV28 and TRBJ1-1, is DVKVTQSSRYLVKRTGEKVFLECVQDMDHENMFWYRQDPGLGLRLIYFSYDVKMKEKGDIPEGYSVSREKKERFSLILESASTNQTSMYLCASRTRTGNTEAFFGQGTRLTVV.

This clonotype was seen repeatedly, ten times or more. J is TRBJ1-5 and V is TRBV7-8, with a possible D match to TRBD1 (5 bases). V was cut by 1 base and J by 6 bases, with 10 bases left in between. The germline V gene encodes CDR1 SGHVS and CDR2 FQNEAQ. The CDR3 sequence is 14 residues long. The CDR3 reads CASSLDPRGQPQHF. The CDR3 DNA follows: TGTGCCAGCAGCTTAGATCCGAGGGGTCAGCCCCAGCATTTT.